Listed below are T cell receptor beta chains from one sample, sequenced in a study of T cell responses to AZD1222 COVID-19 vaccine. TCRdb keeps only in-frame clones here, not all; method: immunoSEQ multiplex PCR. The data hold 95,000 to 150,000 clones, with around 92% observed a single time. Sequences were derived from peripheral blood, sampled 28 days after the second AZD1222 dose. These TCRs come from an adult who received the AZD1222 COVID-19 vaccine. Both conserved end residues are part of each CDR3. A D gene is named only where the DNA matches it firmly. Expanded clones get a size class; other rows say once, few or many, or leave the size out.

abundance	v_gene	d_gene	j_gene	CDR3nt	CDR3aa
once	TRBV5-1	.	TRBJ2-3	TGCGCCAGCAGCTTGATAGCGGAAAGCCTCACAGATACGCAGTATTTT	CASSLIAESLTDTQYF
.	TRBV6-5	.	TRBJ2-7	TGTGCCAGCAGTTACGGTCAGGGGCTGGCCTACGAGCAGTACTTC	CASSYGQGLAYEQYF
.	TRBV5-5	.	TRBJ1-3	TGTGCCAGCAGCATCGAGGGGGGAAACACCATATATTTT	CASSIEGGNTIYF
once	TRBV2	TRBD1	TRBJ2-7	TGTGCCAGCAGGAGGGGACAGCTGACCTACGAGCAGTACTTC	CASRRGQLTYEQYF
.	TRBV7-2	TRBD1	TRBJ1-2	TGTGCCAGCAGTTACAACAGGGGAGTGAACTATGGCTACACCTTC	CASSYNRGVNYGYTF
.	TRBV11-2	.	TRBJ1-4	TGTGCCAGCACCAAGCGGGGGGGGCCGAGTGAAAAACTGTTTTTT	CASTKRGGPSEKLFF
.	TRBV28	TRBD1	TRBJ1-5	TGTGCCAGCAGTAGCCACAGGGGTGGGAGCAATCAGCCCCAGCATTTT	CASSSHRGGSNQPQHF
few	TRBV2	.	TRBJ1-4	TGTGCCAGCAATCCGGGCTACCAAGGGGAAAAACTGTTTTTT	CASNPGYQGEKLFF
.	TRBV20-1	.	TRBJ2-3	TGCAGTGTAGGGCAAGATACGCAGTATTTT	CSVGQDTQYF
.	TRBV18	TRBD1	TRBJ1-3	TGTGCCAGCTCATCCCTTACAGGGGGCAACGGAAACACCATATATTTT	CASSSLTGGNGNTIYF
.	TRBV5-8	.	TRBJ1-5	TGTGCCAGCAGCTTGGAGGCCGGCAGGGCGTGGGATCAGCCCCAGCATTTT	CASSLEAGRAWDQPQHF
.	TRBV5-1	TRBD1	TRBJ1-2	TGCGCCAGCAGTTCCACAGGGGGCTTTGATGGCTACACCTTC	CASSSTGGFDGYTF
.	TRBV4-1	.	TRBJ2-3	TGCGCCAGCAGCCAAGGACCCACAGATACGCAGTATTTT	CASSQGPTDTQYF
.	TRBV28	.	TRBJ2-7	TGTGCCAGCATCCCCCTCGGAGGGCGCTACGAGCAGTACTTC	CASIPLGGRYEQYF
.	TRBV5-1	.	TRBJ1-5	TGCGCCAGCAGCTTGTGGGGGAAGGGCAATCAGCCCCAGCATTTT	CASSLWGKGNQPQHF
.	TRBV6-5	TRBD2	TRBJ2-1	TGTGCCAGCGAGGGGAGGGGTCTTGCTTACAATGAGCAGTTCTTC	CASEGRGLAYNEQFF
.	TRBV6-5	.	TRBJ2-7	TGTGCCAGCAGTCTCTCCGGCGGTTCTCCCTACGAGCAGTACTTC	CASSLSGGSPYEQYF
once	TRBV28	TRBD1	TRBJ1-5	TGTGCCAGCAGTTTGCTCGCCCCAGGGACAGGATTAAGACCCCAGCATTTT	CASSLLAPGTGLRPQHF
.	TRBV19	TRBD1	TRBJ1-5	TGTGCCAGTAGTATAGACGGGGGGATGACAGGGGCGAAACAGCCCCAGCATTTT	CASSIDGGMTGAKQPQHF
.	TRBV14	.	TRBJ2-5	TGTGCCAGCAGCCGTCCAGGGTGGGAGACCCAGTACTTC	CASSRPGWETQYF
once	TRBV5-4	.	TRBJ1-1	TGTGCCAGCAGCCTAGTGGGAGGAGGAGATGAAGCTTTCTTT	CASSLVGGGDEAFF
.	TRBV4-2	TRBD2	TRBJ2-2	TGTGCCAGCAGCCAACGGCTAGCGGGAGTGGCCGGGGAGCTGTTTTTT	CASSQRLAGVAGELFF
.	TRBV28	.	TRBJ2-7	TGTGTGTCCGCGGAGGCCCCGGGGGCCTACGAGCAGTACTTC	CVSAEAPGAYEQYF
.	TRBV5-1	TRBD1	TRBJ2-5	TGCGCCAGCAGCCCCCGGACGGGACAGGAAGAGACCCAGTACTTC	CASSPRTGQEETQYF
.	TRBV7-2	.	TRBJ2-1	TGTGCCAGCAGCTTTGAGGTAGGGGACTGGAATGAGCAGTTCTTC	CASSFEVGDWNEQFF
.	TRBV7-2	TRBD2	TRBJ2-3	TGTGCCAGCAGACCGGGACTAGCGGCAGATACGCAGTATTTT	CASRPGLAADTQYF
.	TRBV4-1	.	TRBJ2-7	TGCGCCAGCAGCCAAGAGGGGAGACGGCCGGGGACCTACGAGCAGTACTTC	CASSQEGRRPGTYEQYF
.	TRBV10-3	TRBD1	TRBJ1-2	TGTGCCATCAGTGAGGGACAGGGGGTCTATGGCTACACCTTC	CAISEGQGVYGYTF
.	TRBV25-1	.	TRBJ1-5	TGTGCCAGCAGTGAATCGGCCCCAGGCAATAGCAATCAGCCCCAGCATTTT	CASSESAPGNSNQPQHF
.	TRBV7-8	TRBD1	TRBJ2-1	TGTGCCAGCAGCTTAGTCCGCGTGACAGGGGGCTTCAGGGTGCAGTTCTTC	CASSLVRVTGGFRVQFF
.	TRBV10-3	.	TRBJ1-1	TGTGCCATCAGTGAGCGGACAGTAATAAGTTCTCCGAACACTGAAGCTTTCTTT	CAISERTVISSPNTEAFF
.	TRBV7-7	.	TRBJ2-2	TGTGCTAGCAGCTTAGGTTGGAACACCGGGGAGCTGTTTTTT	CASSLGWNTGELFF
.	TRBV2	.	TRBJ1-6	TGTGCCAGCAGTGAAGTAATAAAAAATTCACCCCTCCACTTT	CASSEVIKNSPLHF
.	TRBV11-3	.	TRBJ2-2	TGTGCCAGCAGCACAGGGTCCGGGGAGCTGTTTTTT	CASSTGSGELFF
.	TRBV15	.	TRBJ2-7	TGTGCCACCAGCAGGGGGCCAATCCCTTACGAGCAGTACTTC	CATSRGPIPYEQYF
.	TRBV6-5	.	TRBJ1-4	TGTGCCAGCTCCAAGGCGGGAGGTGATGAAAAACTGTTTTTT	CASSKAGGDEKLFF
.	TRBV2	TRBD1	TRBJ2-6	TGTGCCAGCAGTGAAGCCGACAGGGGAACTGGTGGAGACGTCCTGACTTTC	CASSEADRGTGGDVLTF
.	TRBV7-9	.	TRBJ1-1	TGTGCCAGCAGCTTAGATGGACGTACGAACACTGAAGCTTTCTTT	CASSLDGRTNTEAFF
.	TRBV3-1/TRBV3-2	.	TRBJ1-1	TGTGCCAGCAGCCATACAACCTTGAACACTGAAGCTTTCTTT	CASSHTTLNTEAFF
.	TRBV4-1	.	TRBJ1-1	TGCGCCAGCAGCCATAACGAGGGTGCTTTCTTT	CASSHNEGAFF
.	TRBV28	.	TRBJ2-2	TGTGCCAGCAGTTTAGTGGGCGCCGGGGAGCTGTTTTTT	CASSLVGAGELFF
once	TRBV6-5	.	TRBJ1-2	TGTGCCAGCCGTCCTCTCGGCGGGGCCTCCTATGGCTACACCTTC	CASRPLGGASYGYTF
.	TRBV7-2	TRBD2	TRBJ2-3	TGTGCCAGCAGCTTAGAAGCGGGAGGGCCTCCAGATACGCAGTATTTT	CASSLEAGGPPDTQYF
.	TRBV19	.	TRBJ1-2	TGTGCCAGTAGTATTCCCCAGGGACCTTATGGCTACACCTTC	CASSIPQGPYGYTF
.	TRBV4-1	TRBD1	TRBJ1-1	TGCGCCAGCAGCCAAGATAGACAGGGGGCCGGCAGCACTGAAGCTTTCTTT	CASSQDRQGAGSTEAFF
.	TRBV4-1	.	TRBJ1-2	TGCGCCAGCAGCCAAGGACCCACGGACTTTATTAACTATGGCTACACCTTC	CASSQGPTDFINYGYTF
.	TRBV7-9	.	TRBJ1-4	TGTGCCAGCAGCTTAGAACCCTGGTGGGAAAAACTGTTTTTT	CASSLEPWWEKLFF
.	TRBV28	.	TRBJ1-1	TGTGCCAGCAGCGAAATAGACGGCCCGAACACTGAAGCTTTCTTT	CASSEIDGPNTEAFF
.	TRBV7-2	.	TRBJ1-5	TGTGCCAGCAGCTCCCAGGGCCCCTATAGCAATCAGCCCCAGCATTTT	CASSSQGPYSNQPQHF
.	TRBV4-1	.	TRBJ2-7	TGCGCCAGCAGCCAGTTGCTCGGCCACTACGAGCAGTACTTC	CASSQLLGHYEQYF
.	TRBV6-5	TRBD2	TRBJ2-3	TGTGCCAGCAACAGACTAGCGGGAGCAGATACGCAGTATTTT	CASNRLAGADTQYF
few	TRBV2	.	TRBJ2-7	TGTGCCAGCAGTGAAACCCCCTACGAGCAGTACTTC	CASSETPYEQYF
once	TRBV6-1	TRBD1	TRBJ1-2	TGTGCCAGCAGTGGCGTGGACAGGGGCCAACTTAACTATGGCTACACCTTC	CASSGVDRGQLNYGYTF
.	TRBV18	TRBD1	TRBJ2-1	TGTGCCAGCTCACCACCACAGGGGGCAACGTACAATGAGCAGTTCTTC	CASSPPQGATYNEQFF
.	TRBV19	.	TRBJ1-1	TGTGCCAGCAAGACCGGGGGGGCCTCACTCTTGAACACTGAAGCTTTCTTT	CASKTGGASLLNTEAFF
.	TRBV11-3	.	TRBJ2-7	TGTGCCAGCAGCTTAAGCCAGGGTCAGGCCGACGAGCAGTACTTC	CASSLSQGQADEQYF
.	TRBV5-5	.	TRBJ1-5	TGTGCCAGCAGCTTATTCCCCACAGACAATCAGCCCCAGCATTTT	CASSLFPTDNQPQHF